This T cell receptor (beta chain) was sequenced during a study of CD8+CD57+ T cells in acquired aplastic anemia. TCR beta VDJ combinations and CDR3 sequences were profiled from genomic DNA. Using its own MiXCR run on the reads, TCRdb lists one record per CDR3 protein. The table shows about 470,000 distinct CDR3 sequences, with over 25% occurring only once. Many counts were recorded for this clonotype. Antigen unknown. Findings and limits, study-wide: Patients had around 30 CD8+ CDR3 sequences in common with controls (the shared set).

Selection for sequencing was limited to patients who had shown CD8+CD57+ cell expansion by flow cytometry. This CDR3 spans 15 amino acids. Germline CDR1 ENHRY, CDR2 SYGVKD. The J segment lost 1 base and the V segment lost 7 bases, leaving 9 bases of the junction unmatched. The sequence derives from a human donor with aplastic anemia. This rearrangement joins TRBV10-3 to TRBJ2-7; TRBD1 matches at 8 bases. Material: sorted CD4+, CD8+, or CD8+CD57+ T cells (not recorded which) from PBMCs. The DNA of the CDR3 is TGTGCCATCAATCACCCCGGGACAGGATCCTACGAGCAGTACTTC. Protein: CAINHPGTGSYEQYF.